This T cell receptor (beta chain) was obtained from a study of blood T cell repertoires in COVID-19 (dated by TCRdb to 2018 to 2020). General notes on the study: Collaborator samples came from the United States, Italy and Spain and covered acute and convalescent phases of COVID-19. The prospective study material was composed of cDNA or gDNA derived from T cells, B-cell-depleted T cells, or PBMCs. Deeply sampled blood TCRbeta repertoires from subjects exposed to, actively infected with, or recovered from COVID-19 were included in the dataset. A freely available public database, intended as a resource for researchers studying the immune response to SARS-CoV-2, is where the repertoires were released. Samples were obtained from the ongoing ImmuneRACE study (first 160 participants) and from over 1,000 subjects provided by 6 global collaborators. Nearly every sample came with metadata listing a de-identified subject ID, COVID-19 status, age in years and sex. HLA class I and class II types, where available, came from metadata supplied by the sample provider rather than from assay-based typing. General findings and caveats noted by the study authors: The amount of clinical and demographic metadata varied by source and participant and was provided uncurated.

The immunoSEQ Assay, a bias-controlled multiplex PCR, was used to amplify TCRbeta CDR3 regions from genomic DNA. As for how the authors treated the data: The number of nucleated cells in each sample was estimated from the amplification of reference gene primers within the assay. Sequence reads were collapsed and filtered to measure the absolute abundance of every unique TCRbeta CDR3 rearrangement. Productive Simpson clonality was computed per sample as the square root of Simpson's diversity index over productive rearrangements. TCRdb stores this immuneACCESS table with in-frame sequences only. Part of the clones is absent; in the studies checked, under half of the shortfall reflects unresolved V genes, and no reason is known for the rest. V and J calls and clone size are given by that table; D and trimming were obtained from the DNA. This sample is represented by 150,000 to 200,000 clones; roughly 85% of them were singletons. Jointly, the top ten make up 8.2% of the sample.

Each collaborating institution followed its own protocols to collect whole blood in K2EDTA tubes. Collaborator samples were shipped for TCRbeta analysis as frozen whole blood, isolated PBMCs, or DNA extracted from either sample type. Worth noting for this clone: Which antigen it targets is not known. Base qualities are missing; no much larger clone stands one base away.

Measured from the cysteine to the phenylalanine, the CDR3 is 16 residues long. Only the CDR3 DNA stays, 48 bases, in frame from base 1. The germline V gene sets CDR1 to MNHEY and CDR2 to SVGEGT. Trimming takes 5 bases off V and 2 bases off J; junction bases not matched to a gene: 10. The TCR originated in a woman aged 55 to 70 with acute or convalescent COVID-19. The rearrangement joined TRBV6-2 or TRBV6-3 to TRBJ2-5, with TRBD2 identical over 8 junction bases. The sample comprised peripheral blood. CDR3 region: CASSRPASGFQETQYF. In nucleotides, the sequence is TGTGCCAGCAGTCGCCCGGCTAGCGGGTTTCAAGAGACCCAGTACTTC.